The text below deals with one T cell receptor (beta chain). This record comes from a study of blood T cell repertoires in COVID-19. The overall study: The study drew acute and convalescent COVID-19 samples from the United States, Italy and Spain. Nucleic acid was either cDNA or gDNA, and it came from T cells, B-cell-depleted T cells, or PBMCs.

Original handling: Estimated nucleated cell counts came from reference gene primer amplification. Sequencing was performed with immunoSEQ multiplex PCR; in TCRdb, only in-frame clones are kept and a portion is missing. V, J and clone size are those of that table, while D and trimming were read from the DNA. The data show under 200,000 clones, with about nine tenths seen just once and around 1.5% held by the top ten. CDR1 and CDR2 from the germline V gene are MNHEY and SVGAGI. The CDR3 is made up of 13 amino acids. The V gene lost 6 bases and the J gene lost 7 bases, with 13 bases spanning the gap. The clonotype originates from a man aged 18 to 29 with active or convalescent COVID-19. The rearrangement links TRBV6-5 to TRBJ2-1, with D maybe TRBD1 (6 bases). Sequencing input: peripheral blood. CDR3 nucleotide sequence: TGTGCCAGCAGACAGGACAGAGTAAATGAGCAGTTCTTC. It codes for CASRQDRVNEQFF.